The rows below give T cell receptor beta chains drawn from one sample of a study of blood T cell repertoires in COVID-19. Libraries were prepared by immunoSEQ multiplex PCR; TCRdb keeps only in-frame clonotypes and omits some of them. Among fewer than 350,000 clones, approximately 91% were seen once, and the ten largest hold 2.3%. Sequenced material: PBMCs or T cells enriched from blood (not recorded which). These receptors were taken from a woman aged 35 to 49 with acute COVID-19. Both conserved end residues are part of each CDR3. The D gene is left open where the match is weak. Only part of the rows carry a size: once, few, many, or a class if the clone is expanded.

TRBD1	TRBV7-9	TRBJ1-6	NA	CASSQTRGNYINSPLHF	TGTGCCAGCAGCCAGACCAGGGGGAATTACATTAATTCACCCCTCCACTTT
TRBD1	TRBV10-3	TRBJ1-2	NA	CAISEGLGTGGYYGYTF	TGTGCCATCAGTGAGGGACTGGGGACAGGGGGGTACTATGGCTACACCTTC
NA	TRBV24-1	TRBJ1-1	NA	CATSDSTGKAFF	TGTGCCACCAGTGATTCAACAGGCAAAGCTTTCTTT
NA	TRBV1	TRBJ2-3	NA	CTSSQARTREGPDTQYF	TGCACCAGCAGCCAAGCCCGGACCCGGGAGGGTCCAGATACGCAGTATTTT
NA	TRBV6-4	TRBJ1-3	NA	CASQGRREYSGNTIYF	TGTGCCAGCCAGGGGAGGCGGGAGTACTCTGGAAACACCATATATTTT
NA	TRBV10-2	TRBJ2-2	NA	CASKVGRDTGELFF	TGCGCCAGCAAAGTAGGGCGGGACACCGGGGAGCTGTTTTTT
TRBD2	TRBV5-1	TRBJ2-7	NA	CASSLWGGSSYEQYF	TGCGCCAGCAGCTTGTGGGGCGGGAGCTCCTACGAGCAGTACTTC
TRBD1	TRBV7-6	TRBJ2-4	NA	CASSLEQAGGRAKNIQYF	TGTGCCAGCAGCTTAGAACAGGCAGGGGGAAGAGCCAAAAACATTCAGTACTTC
TRBD1	TRBV20-1	TRBJ1-1	NA	CSAIGQVEAFF	TGCAGTGCTATCGGACAGGTGGAAGCTTTCTTT
TRBD2	TRBV11-2	TRBJ2-7	once	CASSLGGIGYEQYF	TGTGCCAGCAGCTTGGGAGGGATCGGGTACGAGCAGTACTTC
TRBD1	TRBV6-1	TRBJ1-6	few	CASSEDTGTGGSPLHF	TGTGCCAGCAGTGAAGACACCGGGACAGGGGGTTCACCCCTCCACTTT
NA	TRBV7-6	TRBJ1-1	once	CASSLAKNTEAFF	TGTGCCAGCAGCTTAGCCAAGAACACTGAAGCTTTCTTT
NA	TRBV15	TRBJ1-6	NA	CATSRDLGGGLSLHF	TGTGCCACCAGCAGAGACCTGGGTGGCGGTCTATCTCTCCACTTT
TRBD1	TRBV3-1/TRBV3-2	TRBJ1-2	NA	CASSQGKQGQGYGYTF	TGTGCCAGCAGCCAAGGAAAGCAGGGACAGGGGTATGGCTACACCTTC
TRBD2	TRBV3-1/TRBV3-2	TRBJ2-2	NA	CASRPTSGTFTGELFF	TGTGCCAGCAGACCTACTAGCGGGACTTTCACCGGGGAGCTGTTTTTT
TRBD1	TRBV23-1	TRBJ2-5	NA	CASSLHFVRDRDGETQYF	TGCGCCAGCAGCCTCCACTTTGTCCGGGACAGGGACGGGGAGACCCAGTACTTC
TRBD1	TRBV5-4	TRBJ2-1	NA	CASSWGQGAGNEQFF	TGTGCCAGCAGCTGGGGACAGGGGGCCGGCAATGAGCAGTTCTTC
TRBD1	TRBV3-1/TRBV3-2	TRBJ2-1	NA	CASRGTDRGNEQFF	TGTGCCAGCCGCGGGACCGACAGGGGCAATGAGCAGTTCTTC
NA	TRBV6-5	TRBJ1-1	once	CASSYSTPTMNTEAFF	TGTGCCAGCAGTTACTCAACGCCGACTATGAACACTGAAGCTTTCTTT
TRBD2	TRBV12-3/TRBV12-4	TRBJ2-1	once	CASRTSGYDEQFF	TGTGCCAGCAGGACTAGCGGTTACGATGAGCAGTTCTTC
TRBD1	TRBV6-5	TRBJ1-1	NA	CAKIYRGNTEAFF	TGTGCCAAAATCTACAGGGGGAACACTGAAGCTTTCTTT
NA	TRBV3-1/TRBV3-2	TRBJ1-1	NA	CASSPRGGGLYTEAFF	TGTGCCAGCAGCCCCCGGGGAGGGGGACTTTACACTGAAGCTTTCTTT
TRBD2	TRBV7-9	TRBJ2-3	few	CASSPGLAGGRTDTQYF	TGTGCCAGCAGCCCGGGACTAGCGGGGGGGCGGACAGATACGCAGTATTTT
TRBD2	TRBV20-1	TRBJ2-7	NA	CSARTSEEYF	TGCAGTGCCAGGACTAGCGAGGAGTACTTC
TRBD1	TRBV18	TRBJ1-1	once	CASSPDRAGTEAFF	TGTGCCAGCTCACCAGACAGGGCCGGCACTGAAGCTTTCTTT
NA	TRBV11-1	TRBJ1-5	NA	CASSKDSNQPQHF	TGTGCCAGCAGCAAGGACAGTAATCAGCCCCAGCATTTT
NA	TRBV19	TRBJ1-1	NA	CASSPRQVINTEAFF	TGTGCCAGTAGTCCCCGACAGGTTATCAACACTGAAGCTTTCTTT
NA	TRBV28	TRBJ1-1	NA	CASSTQTVNTEAFF	TGTGCCAGCAGTACCCAGACAGTGAACACTGAAGCTTTCTTT
NA	TRBV3-1/TRBV3-2	TRBJ1-1	NA	CASSRREGNTEAFF	TGTGCCAGCAGCCGACGTGAGGGCAACACTGAAGCTTTCTTT
TRBD1	TRBV13	TRBJ1-1	NA	CASSRKGDSGLTEAFF	TGTGCCAGCAGCCGCAAGGGGGACAGCGGTTTGACTGAAGCTTTCTTT
NA	TRBV9	TRBJ2-7	NA	CASSVDAGSAYEQYF	TGTGCCAGCAGCGTAGATGCGGGATCCGCCTACGAGCAGTACTTC
NA	TRBV19	TRBJ1-3	NA	CASSIAGTGNTIYF	TGTGCCAGTAGTATCGCCGGGACTGGAAACACCATATATTTT
NA	TRBV19	TRBJ2-6	NA	CASKWGAGANVLTF	TGTGCCAGTAAATGGGGGGCTGGGGCCAACGTCCTGACTTTC
TRBD1	TRBV2	TRBJ2-2	once	CASSDRGQNTGELFF	TGTGCCAGCAGTGACAGGGGGCAGAACACCGGGGAGCTGTTTTTT
TRBD1	TRBV28	TRBJ1-1	NA	CASSLRQGLNTEAFF	TGTGCCAGCAGTTTGAGACAGGGGCTAAACACTGAAGCTTTCTTT
NA	TRBV30	TRBJ2-5	NA	CAWSAKETQYF	TGTGCCTGGAGTGCTAAAGAGACCCAGTACTTC
NA	TRBV28	TRBJ1-2	NA	CASSFETGYYGYTF	TGTGCCAGCAGTTTTGAGACGGGTTACTATGGCTACACCTTC
TRBD2	TRBV6-5	TRBJ2-3	NA	CASSYTSGRGADTQYF	TGTGCCAGCAGTTACACTAGCGGGAGGGGCGCAGATACGCAGTATTTT
NA	TRBV7-9	TRBJ1-1	NA	CASSLGGPTFGVNTEAFF	TGTGCCAGCAGCTTAGGCGGGCCTACCTTTGGGGTGAACACTGAAGCTTTCTTT
TRBD1	TRBV2	TRBJ1-5	NA	CASTPAGQGRQPQHF	TGTGCCAGCACTCCCGCGGGACAGGGACGGCAGCCCCAGCATTTT
TRBD2	TRBV27	TRBJ2-7	NA	CASSLRSRSGRGNEQYF	TGTGCCAGCAGTTTAAGGAGTCGGAGCGGGAGAGGAAACGAGCAGTACTTC
TRBD1	TRBV11-3	TRBJ1-1	NA	CASSRDGTGGSEAFF	TGTGCCAGCAGCCGAGACGGGACAGGGGGTTCTGAAGCTTTCTTT
NA	TRBV4-3	TRBJ2-3	once	CASSQDWRGRGTDTQYF	TGCGCCAGCAGCCAAGATTGGAGGGGGCGCGGCACAGATACGCAGTATTTT
TRBD1	TRBV10-3	TRBJ1-5	NA	CAISETGQGNQPQHF	TGTGCCATCAGTGAGACGGGACAGGGCAATCAGCCCCAGCATTTT
TRBD2	TRBV5-1	TRBJ2-1	NA	CASSLVSGSSYNEQFF	TGCGCCAGCAGCTTGGTTAGCGGGAGCTCCTACAATGAGCAGTTCTTC
NA	TRBV3-1/TRBV3-2	TRBJ2-5	NA	CASSQDSGGAPKTQYF	TGTGCCAGCAGCCAAGACAGTGGGGGGGCTCCTAAGACCCAGTACTTC
NA	TRBV3-1/TRBV3-2	TRBJ1-4	NA	CASSLSSLSPTGEKLFF	TGTGCCAGCAGCCTGAGCTCTTTATCCCCGACGGGTGAAAAACTGTTTTTT
TRBD2	TRBV6-5	TRBJ2-5	NA	CASSKISGGSETQYF	TGTGCCAGCAGCAAAATTAGCGGGGGGTCCGAGACCCAGTACTTC
NA	TRBV2	TRBJ2-2	NA	CASKRQNTGELFF	TGTGCCAGTAAGCGGCAGAACACCGGGGAGCTGTTTTTT
TRBD2	TRBV7-2	TRBJ2-3	NA	CASSLSGGRIDTQYF	TGTGCCAGCAGCTTAAGTGGCGGGAGAATAGATACGCAGTATTTT
NA	TRBV5-1	TRBJ1-1	NA	CASSLVLGMNTEAFF	TGCGCCAGCAGCTTGGTGCTGGGCATGAACACTGAAGCTTTCTTT
NA	TRBV7-9	TRBJ2-3	NA	CASGLITDTQYF	TGTGCCAGCGGACTAATCACAGATACGCAGTATTTT
NA	TRBV20-1	TRBJ2-7	NA	CSASFGSTYEQYF	TGCAGTGCTAGTTTTGGCAGTACCTACGAGCAGTACTTC
NA	TRBV19	TRBJ2-7	NA	CASSSSLSYEQYF	TGTGCCAGTAGTTCCTCCTTATCCTACGAGCAGTACTTC
NA	TRBV11-2	TRBJ2-4	NA	CASSYTTGPLAKNIQYF	TGTGCCAGCAGTTACACGACAGGCCCTCTAGCCAAAAACATTCAGTACTTC
NA	TRBV11-3	TRBJ2-3	NA	CASSLGGRTDTQYF	TGTGCCAGCAGCTTAGGGGGCAGAACAGATACGCAGTATTTT
TRBD1	TRBV19	TRBJ1-1	NA	CASTPGQGALEAFF	TGTGCCAGTACTCCGGGACAGGGAGCCCTTGAAGCTTTCTTT